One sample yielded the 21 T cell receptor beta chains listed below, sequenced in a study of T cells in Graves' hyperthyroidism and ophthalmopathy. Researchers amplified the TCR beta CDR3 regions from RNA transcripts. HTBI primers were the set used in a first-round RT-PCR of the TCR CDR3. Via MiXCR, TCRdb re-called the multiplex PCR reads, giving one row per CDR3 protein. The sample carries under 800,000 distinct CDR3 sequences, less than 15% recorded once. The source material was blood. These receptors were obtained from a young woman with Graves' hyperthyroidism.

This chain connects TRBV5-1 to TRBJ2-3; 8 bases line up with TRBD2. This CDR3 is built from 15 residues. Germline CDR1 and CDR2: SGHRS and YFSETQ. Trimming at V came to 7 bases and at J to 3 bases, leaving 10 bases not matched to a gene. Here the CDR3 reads CASLSGIRTTDTQYF. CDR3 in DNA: TGCGCCAGCCTTAGCGGGATACGCACGACAGATACGCAGTATTTT.

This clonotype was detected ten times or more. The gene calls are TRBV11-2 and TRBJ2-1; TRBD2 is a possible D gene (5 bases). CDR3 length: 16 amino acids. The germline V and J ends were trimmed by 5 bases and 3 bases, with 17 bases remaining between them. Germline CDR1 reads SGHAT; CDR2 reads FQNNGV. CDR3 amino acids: CASSPAFTSIYNEQFF. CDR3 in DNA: TGTGCCAGCAGCCCCGCATTCACTAGTATCTACAATGAGCAGTTCTTC.

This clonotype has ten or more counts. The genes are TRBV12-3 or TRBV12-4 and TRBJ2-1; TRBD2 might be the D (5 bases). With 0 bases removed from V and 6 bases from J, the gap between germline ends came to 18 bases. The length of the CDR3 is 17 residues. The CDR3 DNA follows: TGTGCCAGCAGTTTAGCCCCGGGCCCCGGGAAGGTCAATGAGCAGTTCTTC. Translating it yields CASSLAPGPGKVNEQFF.

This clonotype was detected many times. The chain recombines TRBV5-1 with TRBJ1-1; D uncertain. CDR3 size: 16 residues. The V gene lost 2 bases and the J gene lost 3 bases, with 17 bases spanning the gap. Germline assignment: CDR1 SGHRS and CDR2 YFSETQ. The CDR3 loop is CASSLLGAGRHTEAFF. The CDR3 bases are TGCGCCAGCAGCTTACTGGGCGCGGGGAGACACACTGAAGCTTTCTTT. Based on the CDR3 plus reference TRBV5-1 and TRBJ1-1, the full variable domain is KAGVTQTPRYLIKTRGQQVTLSCSPISGHRSVSWYQQTPGQGLQFLFEYFSETQRNKGNFPGRFSGRQFSNSRSEMNVSTLELGDSALYLCASSLLGAGRHTEAFFGQGTRLTVV.

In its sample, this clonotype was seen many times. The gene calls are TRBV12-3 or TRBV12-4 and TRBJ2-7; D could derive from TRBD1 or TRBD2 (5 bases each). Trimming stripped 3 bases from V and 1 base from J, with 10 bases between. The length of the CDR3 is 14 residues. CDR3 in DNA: TGTGCCAGCAGTTTGGAGGACACTTCCTACGAGCAGTACTTC. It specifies CASSLEDTSYEQYF.

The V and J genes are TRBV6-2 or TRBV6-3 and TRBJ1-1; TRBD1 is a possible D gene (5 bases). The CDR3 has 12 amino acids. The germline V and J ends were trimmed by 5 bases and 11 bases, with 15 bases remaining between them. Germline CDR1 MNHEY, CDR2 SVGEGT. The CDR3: CASSPTGGKAFF. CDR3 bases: TGTGCCAGCAGTCCCACAGGTGGGAAGGCTTTCTTT.

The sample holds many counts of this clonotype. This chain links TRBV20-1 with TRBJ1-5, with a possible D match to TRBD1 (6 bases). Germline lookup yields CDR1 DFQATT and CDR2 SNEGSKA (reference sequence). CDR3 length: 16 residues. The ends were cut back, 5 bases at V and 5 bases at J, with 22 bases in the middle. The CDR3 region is CSAEQGDWYRDQPQHF. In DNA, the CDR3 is TGCAGTGCTGAACAGGGTGACTGGTATCGGGATCAGCCCCAGCATTTT.

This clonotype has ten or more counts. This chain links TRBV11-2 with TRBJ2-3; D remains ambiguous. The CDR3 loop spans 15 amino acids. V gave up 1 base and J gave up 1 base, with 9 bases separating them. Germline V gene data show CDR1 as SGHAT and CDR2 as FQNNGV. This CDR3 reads CASSLVPLRTDTQYF. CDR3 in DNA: TGTGCCAGCAGCTTAGTGCCTCTCCGCACAGATACGCAGTATTTT.

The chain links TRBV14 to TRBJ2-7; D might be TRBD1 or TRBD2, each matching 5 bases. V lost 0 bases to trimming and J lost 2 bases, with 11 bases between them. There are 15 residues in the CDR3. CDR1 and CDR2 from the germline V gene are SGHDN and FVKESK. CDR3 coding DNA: TGTGCCAGCAGCCAAGAAAGAGGGGCTCCCTACGAGCAGTACTTC. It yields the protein CASSQERGAPYEQYF. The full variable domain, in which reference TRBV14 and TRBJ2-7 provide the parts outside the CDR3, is EAGVTQFPSHSVIEKGQTVTLRCDPISGHDNLYWYRRVMGKEIKFLLHFVKESKQDESGMPNNRFLAERTGGTYSTLKVQPAELEDSGVYFCASSQERGAPYEQYFGPGTRLTVT.

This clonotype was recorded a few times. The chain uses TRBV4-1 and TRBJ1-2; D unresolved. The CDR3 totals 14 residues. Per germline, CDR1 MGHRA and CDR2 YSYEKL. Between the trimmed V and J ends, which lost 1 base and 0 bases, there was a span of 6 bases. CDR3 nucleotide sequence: TGCGCCAGCAGCCAAGGATATGCTAACTATGGCTACACCTTC. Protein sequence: CASSQGYANYGYTF.

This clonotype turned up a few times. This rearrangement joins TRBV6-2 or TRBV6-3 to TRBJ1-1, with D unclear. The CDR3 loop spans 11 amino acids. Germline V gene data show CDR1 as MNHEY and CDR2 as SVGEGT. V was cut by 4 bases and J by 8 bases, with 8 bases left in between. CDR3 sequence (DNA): TGTGCCAGCAGTTCGGTTGCAGAAGCTTTCTTT. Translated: CASSSVAEAFF.

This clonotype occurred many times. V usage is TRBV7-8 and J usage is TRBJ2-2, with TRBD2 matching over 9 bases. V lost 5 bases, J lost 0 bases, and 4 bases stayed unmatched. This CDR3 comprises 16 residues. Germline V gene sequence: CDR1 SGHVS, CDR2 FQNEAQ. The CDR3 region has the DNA TGTGCCAGCAGCGGGACTAGCAAATCGAACACCGGGGAGCTGTTTTTT. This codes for CASSGTSKSNTGELFF.

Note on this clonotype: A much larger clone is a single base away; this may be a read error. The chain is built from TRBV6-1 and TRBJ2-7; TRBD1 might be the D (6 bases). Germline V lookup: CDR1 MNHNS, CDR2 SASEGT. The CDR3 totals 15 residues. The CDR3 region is CASRRTDSYPYEQHF. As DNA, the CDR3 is TGTGCCAGCAGGCGAACGGACAGTTACCCCTACGAGCAGCACTTC.

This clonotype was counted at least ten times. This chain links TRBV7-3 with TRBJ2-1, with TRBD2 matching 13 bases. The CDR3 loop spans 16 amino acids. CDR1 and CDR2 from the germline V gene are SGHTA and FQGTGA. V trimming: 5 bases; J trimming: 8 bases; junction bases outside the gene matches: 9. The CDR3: CASSRTTSGRVDEQFF. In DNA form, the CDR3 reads TGTGCCAGCAGCCGTACTACTAGCGGGAGGGTCGATGAGCAGTTCTTC.

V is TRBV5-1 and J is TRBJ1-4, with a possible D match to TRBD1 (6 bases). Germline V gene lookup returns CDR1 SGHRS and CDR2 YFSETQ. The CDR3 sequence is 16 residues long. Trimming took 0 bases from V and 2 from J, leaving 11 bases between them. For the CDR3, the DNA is TGCGCCAGCAGCTTGGGCGCAGGGGCGACTAATGAAAAACTGTTTTTT. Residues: CASSLGAGATNEKLFF.

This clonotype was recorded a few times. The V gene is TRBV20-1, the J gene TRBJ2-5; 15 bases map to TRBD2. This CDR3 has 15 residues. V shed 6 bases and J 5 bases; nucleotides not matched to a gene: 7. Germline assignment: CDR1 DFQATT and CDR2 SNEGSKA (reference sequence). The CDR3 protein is CSATGTSGRRETQYF. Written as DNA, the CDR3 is TGCAGTGCAACCGGGACTAGCGGGAGGAGGGAGACCCAGTACTTC.

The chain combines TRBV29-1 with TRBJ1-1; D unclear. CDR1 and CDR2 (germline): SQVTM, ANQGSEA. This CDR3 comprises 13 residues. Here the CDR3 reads CSGQCRQNTEAFF. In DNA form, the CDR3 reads TGCAGTGGTCAGTGTCGACAGAACACTGAAGCTTTCTTT.

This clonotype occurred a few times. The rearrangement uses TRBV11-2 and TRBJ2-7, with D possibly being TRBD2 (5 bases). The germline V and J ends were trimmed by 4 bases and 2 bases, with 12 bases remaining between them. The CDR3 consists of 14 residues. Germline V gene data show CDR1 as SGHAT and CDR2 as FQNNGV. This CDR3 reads CASSSGYGAYEQYF. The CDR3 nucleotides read TGTGCCAGCAGCTCGGGATACGGGGCCTACGAGCAGTACTTC. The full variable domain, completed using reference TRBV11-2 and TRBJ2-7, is EAGVAQSPRYKIIEKRQSVAFWCNPISGHATLYWYQQILGQGPKLLIQFQNNGVVDDSQLPKDRFSAERLKGVDSTLKIQPAKLEDSAVYLCASSSGYGAYEQYFGPGTRLTVT.

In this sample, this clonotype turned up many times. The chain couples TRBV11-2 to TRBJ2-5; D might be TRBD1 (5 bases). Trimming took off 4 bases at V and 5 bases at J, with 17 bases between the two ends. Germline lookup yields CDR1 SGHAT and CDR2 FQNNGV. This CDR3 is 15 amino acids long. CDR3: CASSSQVPSRETQYF. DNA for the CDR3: TGTGCCAGCAGCTCACAGGTCCCCTCCCGCGAGACCCAGTACTTC.

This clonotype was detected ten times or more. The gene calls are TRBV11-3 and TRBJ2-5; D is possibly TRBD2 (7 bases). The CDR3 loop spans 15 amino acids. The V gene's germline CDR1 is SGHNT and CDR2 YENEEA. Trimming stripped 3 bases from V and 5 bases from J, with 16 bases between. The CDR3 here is CASSFGGGGGETQYF. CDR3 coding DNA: TGTGCCAGCAGCTTTGGGGGGGGGGGCGGTGAGACCCAGTACTTC.

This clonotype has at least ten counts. The CDR3 nucleotides read TGTGCCAGCAGCGATCCTACCGGGACCCAGGGGATCCTGAGCACAGATACGCAGTATTTT. Residues: CASSDPTGTQGILSTDTQYF. V is TRBV5-6 and J is TRBJ2-3; a weak D match, TRBD1 (6 bases). Germline V gives CDR1 SGHDT, CDR2 YYEEEE. The CDR3 is 20 residues long. Deletions cut 4 bases from V and 0 bases from J, with 27 bases between. Together with reference TRBV5-6 and TRBJ2-3, the CDR3 gives the full variable domain: DAGVTQSPTHLIKTRGQQVTLRCSPKSGHDTVSWYQQALGQGPQFIFQYYEEEERQRGNFPDRFSGHQFPNYSSELNVNALLLGDSALYLCASSDPTGTQGILSTDTQYFGPGTRLTVL.